What follows are 30 T cell receptor beta chains derived from one specimen sequenced in a study of human T cells and chemical hapten exposure. Each cDNA molecule in the library carried unique molecular identifiers. One entry per CDR3 protein results from TCRdb running MiXCR on the reads. The sample gives around 5,300 distinct CDR3 sequences, 50% to 60% of which show up once; under 4.5% is in the top ten. Treatment given: therapeutic diphenylcyclopropenone sensitization with weekly scalp DPC. The sequences come from whole blood, collected before DPC sensitization or 2, 6, or about 24 weeks after (not recorded which). All receptors come from an adult with alopecia areata. Some clones in this sample may be carry-over from other donors' samples. This table probably holds off-target reads from a library built for another chain.

This clonotype was found once. The gene calls are TRBV21-1 and TRBJ2-3; TRBD1, the table's D call, lacks a check against the DNA. TRBV21-1 is labeled a pseudogene. The CDR3 is 14 residues long. The CDR3: CASSMRQAKDTQYF. The CDR3 DNA reads as TGTGCCAGCAGCATGCGACAGGCTAAAGATACGCAGTATTTT.

The CDR3 reads CASSPWDRTYEQYF. CDR3 nucleotide sequence: TGTGCCAGCAGCCCCTGGGACAGGACCTACGAGCAGTACTTC. V is TRBV3-1 and J is TRBJ2-7, with TRBD1 matching 8 bases. The J segment lost 2 bases and the V segment lost 4 bases, leaving 4 bases of the junction unmatched. This CDR3 comprises 14 residues. Per germline, CDR1 LGHDT and CDR2 YNNKEL (reference sequence).

The rearrangement uses TRBV5-1 and TRBJ2-7; D not resolved. Trimming shortened V by 2 bases and J by 2 bases, and 14 bases separated the two germline ends. The germline V gene has CDR1 SGHRS and CDR2 YFSETQ. The CDR3 is 15 amino acids. CDR3 in DNA: TGCGCCAGCAGCTTATCTTCGGACGTAGCCTACGAGCAGTACTTC. It codes for CASSLSSDVAYEQYF.

The V and J genes are TRBV4-3 and TRBJ2-6; the match to TRBD2 covers 10 bases. The trim removed 4 bases at V and 0 bases at J, leaving 12 bases unmatched. Per germline, CDR1 LGHNA and CDR2 YSLEER. The CDR3 consists of 20 residues. The CDR3 region has the DNA TGCGCCAGCAGCCCCCTAGGACTAGCGGCGGGGAACTCTGGGGCCAACGTCCTGACTTTC. Translating it yields CASSPLGLAAGNSGANVLTF.

The rearrangement links TRBV11-2 to TRBJ2-1; tentatively, D is TRBD2 (6 bases). V dropped 3 bases and J dropped 9 bases, with 18 bases sitting between them. The CDR3 is 15 residues long. Germline CDR1 and CDR2: SGHAT and FQNNGV. CDR3 region: CASSFQRARRGEQFF. In DNA form, the CDR3 reads TGTGCCAGCAGCTTTCAGCGGGCGCGCCGGGGTGAGCAGTTCTTC.

The chain recombines TRBV28 with TRBJ2-7; D is ambiguous. The V end lost 7 bases, the J end lost 2 bases, and 15 bases lay between the germline ends. The germline V gene has CDR1 MDHEN and CDR2 SYDVKM. This CDR3 region has 14 residues. CDR3 coding DNA: TGTGCCAGCATGGTGTCTCTTCCCACCTACGAGCAGTACTTC. It yields the protein CASMVSLPTYEQYF. The whole variable domain, remainder taken from reference TRBV28 and TRBJ2-7, is DVKVTQSSRYLVKRTGEKVFLECVQDMDHENMFWYRQDPGLGLRLIYFSYDVKMKEKGDIPEGYSVSREKKERFSLILESASTNQTSMYLCASMVSLPTYEQYFGPGTRLTVT.

The gene calls are TRBV4-2 and TRBJ2-3; D ambiguous. The CDR3 consists of 18 residues. V lost 1 base and J 1 base, leaving 18 bases between the germline ends. Germline CDR1 LGHNA, CDR2 YNFKEQ. The CDR3 loop reads CASSQVLGPSVGTDTQYF. The DNA for the CDR3 is TGTGCCAGCAGCCAAGTGTTAGGGCCCTCCGTAGGCACAGATACGCAGTATTTT.

This clonotype was seen a few times. V usage is TRBV7-2 and J usage is TRBJ2-1; 9 bases match TRBD2. Trimming took 5 bases from V and 5 from J; bases not matched to a gene: 7. Germline-derived CDR1 and CDR2 are SGHTA and FQGNSA. The CDR3 is 15 amino acids. CDR3 in DNA: TGTGCCAGCAGCCCTCGGACTAGCGATAACAATGAGCAGTTCTTC. Translating it yields CASSPRTSDNNEQFF.

The chain uses TRBV5-4 and TRBJ2-7; 8 bases line up with TRBD2. Germline CDR1 is SGHNT and CDR2 is YYREEE (reference sequence). Trimming removed 3 bases from V and 2 bases from J; junction bases left unmatched: 4. The CDR3 has 14 amino acids. DNA for the CDR3: TGTGCCAGCAGCTCCCCCGGGGGGGCCTACGAGCAGTACTTC. This translates into CASSSPGGAYEQYF. Full variable domain (rest looked up from reference TRBV5-4 and TRBJ2-7): ETGVTQSPTHLIKTRGQQVTLRCSSQSGHNTVSWYQQALGQGPQFIFQYYREEENGRGNFPPRFSGLQFPNYSSELNVNALELDDSALYLCASSSPGGAYEQYFGPGTRLTVT.

V usage is TRBV12-3 or TRBV12-4 and J usage is TRBJ2-1; D not certain. The CDR3 is 13 amino acids. Deletions cut 7 bases from V and 4 bases from J, with 11 bases between. The DNA for the CDR3 is TGTGCCAGCACCTTGGGCGGATACAATGAGCAGTTCTTC. Amino acid sequence: CASTLGGYNEQFF.

The table lists this clonotype with a few counts. The rearrangement uses TRBV20-1 and TRBJ2-4; no clear D gene. V was trimmed by 0 bases and J by 2 bases, leaving 17 bases between them. This CDR3 contains 17 residues. Germline V CDR1 and CDR2: DFQATT, SNEGSKA (reference sequence). CDR3 in amino acids: CSARELGPRLTKNIQYF. For the CDR3, the DNA is TGCAGTGCTAGAGAATTAGGTCCGAGATTGACCAAAAACATTCAGTACTTC.

The chain has TRBV7-2 and TRBJ2-1; 10 bases map to TRBD2. J was trimmed by 5 bases and V by 10 bases; bases with no gene match: 5. The CDR3 consists of 13 residues. Germline assignment: CDR1 SGHTA and CDR2 FQGNSA. The CDR3 coding sequence is TGTGCCACTCAGCGGGAGGGCCACAATGAGCAGTTCTTC. Translated, it gives CATQREGHNEQFF.

This clonotype has a single count. V usage is TRBV7-2 and J usage is TRBJ2-7, with no clear D. Germline V gives CDR1 SGHTA, CDR2 FQGNSA. This CDR3 is built from 14 residues. The ends were cut back, 2 bases at V and 2 bases at J, with 10 bases in the middle. The CDR3 bases are TGTGCCAGCAGCTTAAGTGGCAGAGCCTACGAGCAGTACTTC. Protein sequence: CASSLSGRAYEQYF.

The CDR3, as DNA: TGTGCCAGCAGCTTAAGTGGTGGGAGCGAAAAGACCCAGTACTTC. Protein product: CASSLSGGSEKTQYF. The chain has TRBV7-3 and TRBJ2-5; D is possibly TRBD2 (5 bases). The CDR3 sequence is 15 residues long. V was trimmed by 1 base and J by 6 bases, leaving 15 bases between them. Germline-derived CDR1 and CDR2 are SGHTA and FQGTGA.

This clonotype has only one observation. The chain links TRBV11-2 to TRBJ2-7; D is undetermined. The CDR3 sequence is 14 residues long. V dropped 2 bases and J dropped 1 base, with 9 bases sitting between them. CDR1 and CDR2 from the germline V gene are SGHAT and FQNNGV. The CDR3 nucleotides read TGTGCCAGCAGCTTACAGCAGCAATCCTACGAGCAGTACTTC. It yields the protein CASSLQQQSYEQYF.

This clonotype was observed a handful of times. This chain connects TRBV11-2 to TRBJ2-3, with 15 positions matching TRBD2. J was trimmed by 1 base and V by 6 bases; bases with no gene match: 11. CDR1 is SGHAT and CDR2 is FQNNGV in the germline V gene. CDR3 size: 19 residues. The CDR3 DNA is TGTGCCAGCAGGCATTCCGGGACTAGCGGGAGGAGGCGCACAGATACGCAGTATTTT. This gives the protein CASRHSGTSGRRRTDTQYF.

This chain links TRBV27 with TRBJ2-7; D may be TRBD2 (5 bases). This CDR3 has 11 amino acids. V dropped 6 bases and J dropped 7 bases, with 10 bases sitting between them. Germline V gives CDR1 MNHEY, CDR2 SMNVEV (reference sequence). The DNA for the CDR3 is TGTGCCAGCAGCCGCCGGGGTGAGCAGTACTTC. This gives the protein CASSRRGEQYF.

The chain links TRBV11-2 to TRBJ2-3; perhaps TRBD2 as D (5 bases). Trimming cost V 3 bases and J 0 bases, with 10 bases left between them. CDR3 length: 15 residues. The germline gives CDR1 SGHAT, CDR2 FQNNGV. This CDR3 reads CASSLRGSSTDTQYF. CDR3 sequence (DNA): TGTGCCAGCAGCTTGAGAGGGTCCAGCACAGATACGCAGTATTTT.

This clonotype has only a few counts. The J gene is TRBJ2-5, the V gene TRBV11-2; TRBD2 matches 14 bases. The germline V gene encodes CDR1 SGHAT and CDR2 FQNNGV. V shed 5 bases and J 5 bases; nucleotides not matched to a gene: 10. This CDR3 contains 17 residues. The CDR3 protein is CASSPGLAGGLWETQYF. CDR3 coding DNA: TGTGCCAGCAGCCCAGGACTAGCGGGAGGCCTCTGGGAGACCCAGTACTTC.

The chain joins TRBV18 to TRBJ2-7, with TRBD2 identical over 11 bases. This CDR3 is 18 amino acids long. V trimming: 2 bases; J trimming: 2 bases; junction bases outside the gene matches: 11. Germline CDR1 and CDR2: KGHSH and LQKENI. CDR3 region: CASSPKGIGTSGTYEQYF. CDR3 DNA sequence: TGTGCCAGCTCACCAAAGGGGATCGGGACTAGCGGCACCTACGAGCAGTACTTC.

The genes are TRBV5-4 and TRBJ2-5; D unclear. V gave up 5 bases and J gave up 4 bases, with 12 bases separating them. This CDR3 has 13 amino acids. Germline V gene sequence: CDR1 SGHNT, CDR2 YYREEE (reference sequence). CDR3 residues: CASRKESGETQYF. CDR3 nucleotide sequence: TGTGCCAGCAGGAAAGAATCGGGAGAGACCCAGTACTTC.

For this clonotype: One end of the junction does not line up with germline, which may come from a read error. This chain connects TRBV7-3 to TRBJ2-3; D might be TRBD2 (6 bases). The CDR3 runs 15 residues. From germline, CDR1 is SGHTA and CDR2 FQGTGA. In nucleotides, the CDR3 is TGTGCCAGCAGCCTAACTAGCAGAAGCACAGATACGCAGTATTTT. Translated: CASSLTSRSTDTQYF.

This sequence joins TRBV19 and TRBJ2-1; TRBD2 matches at 12 bases. From germline, CDR1 is LNHDA and CDR2 SQIVND (reference sequence). CDR3 length equals 18 residues. V shed 4 bases, J shed 8 bases, and the junction held 15 bases outside the gene matches. CDR3 DNA: TGTGCCAGTAGTAGGAGGGGCACGACTAGCGGGAGTTGGGATGAGCAGTTCTTC. It codes for CASSRRGTTSGSWDEQFF. Supplemented by reference TRBV19 and TRBJ2-1, the full variable domain reads DGGITQSPKYLFRKEGQNVTLSCEQNLNHDAMYWYRQDPGQGLRLIYYSQIVNDFQKGDIAEGYSVSREKKESFPLTVTSAQKNPTAFYLCASSRRGTTSGSWDEQFFGPGTRLTVL.

This chain uses TRBV12-3 or TRBV12-4 with TRBJ2-4; 7 nucleotides agree with TRBD1. The CDR3 totals 14 residues. Trimming removed 6 bases from V and 4 bases from J; junction bases left unmatched: 6. CDR3 DNA: TGTGCCAGCAGGGGGACAGTGGGGAAAAACATTCAGTACTTC. It encodes CASRGTVGKNIQYF.

The V gene is TRBV11-2, the J gene TRBJ2-4; no clear D. V was shortened by 1 base and J by 0 bases, with 7 bases between the two germline ends. The CDR3 extends over 15 amino acids. CDR1 is SGHAT and CDR2 is FQNNGV in the germline V gene. For the CDR3, the DNA is TGTGCCAGCAGCTTAGGAGAGATAGCCAAAAACATTCAGTACTTC. Its translation is CASSLGEIAKNIQYF.

The V call is TRBV7-9, the J call TRBJ2-3; maybe TRBD2 (6 bases). Germline V CDR1 and CDR2: SEHNR, FQNEAQ (reference sequence). The CDR3 length is 17 residues. The ends were cut back, 5 bases at V and 0 bases at J, with 18 bases in the middle. CDR3 in amino acids: CASSPRLGTPSTDTQYF. For the CDR3, the DNA is TGTGCCAGCAGCCCCCGTCTCGGGACTCCAAGCACAGATACGCAGTATTTT.

CDR3 protein: CASRDGTGGVSSYEQYF. For the CDR3, the DNA is TGTGCCAGCAGAGACGGGACAGGGGGTGTGAGCTCCTACGAGCAGTACTTC. This rearrangement joins TRBV7-9 to TRBJ2-7, with 11 bases matching TRBD1. Losses at the gene ends were 6 bases for V and 0 bases for J; bases not matched to a gene: 10. The CDR3 is 17 residues long. The germline V gene has CDR1 SEHNR and CDR2 FQNEAQ (reference sequence).

The V and J genes are TRBV29-1 and TRBJ2-7; 7 nucleotides align to TRBD1. Losses at the gene ends were 7 bases for V and 5 bases for J; bases not matched to a gene: 8. The CDR3 sequence is 12 residues long. Per germline, CDR1 SQVTM and CDR2 ANQGSEA. The chain's CDR3 is CSARGDSHEQYF. The CDR3, as DNA: TGCAGCGCCCGTGGGGACAGCCACGAGCAGTACTTC.

The genes are TRBV20-1 and TRBJ2-7; 10 bases match TRBD1. Per the germline V gene, CDR1 is DFQATT and CDR2 is SNEGSKA (reference sequence). The CDR3 is 12 amino acids. The ends lost 6 bases at V and 6 bases at J; junction bases unmatched: 5. CDR3 protein: CSAPRQGAEQYF. The CDR3 region has the DNA TGCAGTGCCCCCCGACAGGGGGCCGAGCAGTACTTC.

The chain employs TRBV4-2 and TRBJ2-2; D uncertain. CDR1 and CDR2 (germline): LGHNA, YNFKEQ. Trimming shortened V by 3 bases and J by 1 base, and 9 bases separated the two germline ends. CDR3 length: 15 residues. The CDR3 sequence: CASSHPRLNTGELFF. The DNA for the CDR3 is TGTGCCAGCAGCCATCCCAGGTTGAACACCGGGGAGCTGTTTTTT.